This paragraph reports one T cell receptor (beta chain). In its sample, this clonotype was seen a few times. It lacks a known antigen. No base qualities exist here, and no much larger clone lies one base off it. These data originate in a study of T cells in Graves' hyperthyroidism and ophthalmopathy (dated by TCRdb to between 2017 and 2020). Study-level background: Peripheral blood samples were taken at the time of initial diagnosis, prior to any treatment. To identify distinguishing TCR V-J signatures, a discovery cohort of about 100 patients was used, comprising 40 to 45 with Graves' ophthalmopathy and around 60 with stable Graves' hyperthyroidism. Prospective prediction of ophthalmopathy was tested in an independent validation cohort of under 20 hyperthyroidism patients and some 17 patients who later progressed to ophthalmopathy. The 85 to 100 discovery patients were divided at random into training and test sets in a 7:3 ratio. In addition, the study compared T-cell repertoires in thyroid tissue and in blood from six Graves' hyperthyroidism patients. After sampling, hyperthyroidism patients received methimazole starting at 30 mg daily, and ophthalmopathy patients received high-dose intravenous methylprednisolone. TCR Vbeta CDR3 sequencing of some 140 peripheral blood samples (more than 40 ophthalmopathy, 75 or so hyperthyroidism and roughly 17 progressor patients) is reported in the paper. Broad study findings and their caveats: In cross-validation, a model built on a 13 V-J signature told ophthalmopathy apart from stable hyperthyroidism with just under 90% sensitivity and around 83% specificity, and in testing the same model reached 80%/75%. During validation, the model predicted progression to ophthalmopathy a median of about 5.9 months ahead of onset, with almost 71% sensitivity and about 75% specificity. No statistical method was used to set the sample size in advance, and investigators knew the group allocation. Most expanded thyroid clonotypes (frequency above 0.001) were also detected in blood, suggesting blood repertoires may reflect thyroid immune responses.

The CDR3 runs 16 amino acids, cysteine and phenylalanine included. Here the CDR3 DNA is all that survives: 48 bases in frame from base 1. Compared with germline, V lacks 2 bases and J lacks 3 bases; bases without a gene match: 10. Based on the germline V gene (reference sequence), the CDR1 and CDR2 sequences are LNHDA and SQIVND. Amplification of TCR beta CDR3 regions was carried out from RNA transcripts. The first round of RT-PCR for the TCR CDR3 was performed with the HTBI primer set and the Qiagen OneStep RT-PCR kit. Libraries were constructed in a second round of multiplex PCR, after which size selection and purification were performed. Paired-end sequencing of the libraries was performed with 100 bp reads on an Illumina HiSeq2000. Under the source paper's analysis protocol: SOAPnuke was used to process the raw data, throwing out any read that contained adapters or uncalled bases, had a mean Phred below 15, or lacked an exact constant-primer or identifier match. COPE v1.2.5 was used to merge high-quality paired reads, and clonotypes were defined as unique nucleotide sequences. Clonotypes were aligned to IMGT TRBV, TRBD and TRBJ reference segments using MiTCR v1.1. The analysis was restricted to V-J combinations with a frequency above 0.0001, which together covered 99% to 99.2% of the repertoires. A TCS score was defined as the ratio of F50 (clonal expansion) to E x V (chaos), with BLOSUM62-based TCRdist applied between CDR3 peptides within each V-J. Welch's t-statistics and random forest reduced some 510 V-J features to 13, which were used in a naive Bayes classifier (R e1071). The public reads were reprocessed in TCRdb via fastp at Q25 and MiXCR, keeping in-frame beta chains. Rows with one shared CDR3 protein collapse into an entry with the most common genes and DNA. Clone size and V and J calls follow TCRdb, not the original study. This sample gives about 290,000 distinct CDR3 sequences in total; roughly 15% of them show up just once. The ten largest clones take up 7.9% of the sample.

Stable Graves' hyperthyroidism was defined as no progression to ophthalmopathy during 18 months of follow-up. Hyperthyroidism patients were newly diagnosed, had a disease duration of under 2 months, and were aged 18 to 65 years. Exclusion was applied to patients with uncontrolled infections, other autoimmune diseases, pregnancy or lactation. Diagnoses were established on the basis of clinical symptoms, serum thyroxine and TRAb, thyroid ultrasound, and orbital computed tomography. Ficoll-Paque density gradient centrifugation was used to isolate PBMCs from 8 to 10 ml of fresh peripheral blood. Total RNA was extracted using Trizol reagent, and RNA quality was assessed on an Agilent 2100 Bioanalyzer.

Recombination connected TRBV19 to TRBJ2-7; 7 central bases correspond to TRBD1. The source of this sequence is a woman in her thirties or forties with Graves' hyperthyroidism. Sequencing was performed on blood. In nucleotide form, the sequence is TGTGCCAGTAGTATACTGCCGGGACAGACATTCTACGAGCAGTACTTC. This codes for CASSILPGQTFYEQYF.